The T cell receptor (beta chain) described here comes from a study of T cell repertoires in cytomegalovirus infection. The overall study: Newly reported HLA-C-restricted and thoroughly characterized HLA-B-restricted CMV epitopes were employed.

This clonotype was counted between two and nine times. As yet, its antigen is unknown. The CDR3 runs 13 residues. Trimming pared 5 bases from V and 7 bases from J, leaving 12 bases between. Germline V gives CDR1 MNHEY, CDR2 SVGEGT. TCRdb called the reads again in MiXCR, with one record for every CDR3 protein. Of hundreds of thousands of distinct CDR3 sequences detected, roughly 33% appear once; the ten largest clones hold about 18%. The starting material was cultured PBMCs, obtained from culture after CMV antigen stimulation. This rearrangement joins TRBV6-2 or TRBV6-3 to TRBJ2-1; D may be TRBD1 or TRBD2 (5 bases each). The clonotype was recovered from a human donor in good health (CMV status not recorded). Some clones in this sample may be carry-over from other donors' samples. CDR3 region: CASSRSEGNEQFF. The CDR3 DNA reads TGTGCCAGCAGTCGAAGTGAGGGGAATGAGCAGTTCTTC.